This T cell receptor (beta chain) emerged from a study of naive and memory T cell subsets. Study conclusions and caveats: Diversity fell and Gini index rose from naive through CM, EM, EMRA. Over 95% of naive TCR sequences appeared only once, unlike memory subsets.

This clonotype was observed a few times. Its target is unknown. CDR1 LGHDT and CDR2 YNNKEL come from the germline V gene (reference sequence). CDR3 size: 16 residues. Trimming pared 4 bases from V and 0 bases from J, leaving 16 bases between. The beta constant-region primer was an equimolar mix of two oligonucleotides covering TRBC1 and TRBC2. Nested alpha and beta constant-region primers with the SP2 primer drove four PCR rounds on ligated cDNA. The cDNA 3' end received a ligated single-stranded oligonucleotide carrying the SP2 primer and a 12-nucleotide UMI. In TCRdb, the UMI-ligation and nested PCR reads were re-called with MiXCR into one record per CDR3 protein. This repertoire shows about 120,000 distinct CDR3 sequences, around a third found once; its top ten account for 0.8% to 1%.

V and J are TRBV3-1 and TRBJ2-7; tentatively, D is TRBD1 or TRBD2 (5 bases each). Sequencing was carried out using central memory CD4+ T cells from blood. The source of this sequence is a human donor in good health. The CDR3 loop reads CASSLTGTGPSYEQYF. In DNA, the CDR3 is TGTGCCAGCAGCCTCACGGGTACGGGGCCCTCCTACGAGCAGTACTTC.